This TCR beta chain was found in a study of regulatory T cells in long-lasting Graves disease. Library construction for TCR beta used iRepertoire HTBI primers and Arm-PCR of CDR3 regions. Each CDR3 protein gets one entry after TCRdb re-called the multiplex PCR reads with MiXCR. This table has more than 450,000 distinct CDR3 sequences, around 12% appearing once. This clonotype has at least ten counts. Time point reported: newly diagnosed GD, antithyroid drugs for less than 3 months. Following extraction of RNA from PBMCs, that RNA was used to make the TCR library. There are 16 residues in the CDR3. V was shortened by 3 bases and J by 2 bases, with 17 bases between the two germline ends. CDR1 and CDR2 from the germline V gene are LGHDT and YNNKEL (reference sequence). These data were also filed under a second study, of T cells in Graves' hyperthyroidism and ophthalmopathy. In that study: Hyperthyroidism in the patients, aged 18 to 65, was newly diagnosed and under 2 months in duration.

The sequence was obtained from a woman in her thirties with Graves disease. The gene calls are TRBV3-1 and TRBJ2-7; tentative D call: TRBD1 (6 bases). Sequencing was performed on peripheral blood mononuclear cells (PBMCs), taken at new diagnosis, from a patient treated with antithyroid drugs. This CDR3 is CASSQNPGQSAYEQYF. CDR3 nucleotide sequence: TGTGCCAGCAGCCAGAACCCGGGACAATCGGCCTACGAGCAGTACTTC.